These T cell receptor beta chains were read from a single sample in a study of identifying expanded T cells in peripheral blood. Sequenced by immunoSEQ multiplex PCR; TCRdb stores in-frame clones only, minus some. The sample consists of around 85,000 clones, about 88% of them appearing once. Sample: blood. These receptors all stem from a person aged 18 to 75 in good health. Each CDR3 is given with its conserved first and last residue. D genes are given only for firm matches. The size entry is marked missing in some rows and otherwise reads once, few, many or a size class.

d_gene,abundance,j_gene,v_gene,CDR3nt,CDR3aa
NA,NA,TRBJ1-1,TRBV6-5,TGTGCCAGCAGTTACTGGGGGGTGGACACTGAAGCTTTCTTT,CASSYWGVDTEAFF
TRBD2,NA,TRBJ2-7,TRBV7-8,TGTGCCAGCAGGCGACTAGCAGAGGAGCAGTACTTC,CASRRLAEEQYF
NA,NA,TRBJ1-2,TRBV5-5,TGTGCCAGCAGCTTGGACCTGTCCTATGGCTACACCTTC,CASSLDLSYGYTF
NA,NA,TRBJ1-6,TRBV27,TGTGCCAGCAGTCCAGGACGAACGTCTAGCTCCTATAATTCACCCCTCCACTTT,CASSPGRTSSSYNSPLHF
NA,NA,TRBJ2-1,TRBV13,TGTGCCAGCAGCCGTGCCGCGCCAGTCGAGCAGTTCTTC,CASSRAAPVEQFF
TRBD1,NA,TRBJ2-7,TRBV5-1,TGCGCCAGCAGCACTACGACAGGGTACGAGCAGTACTTC,CASSTTTGYEQYF
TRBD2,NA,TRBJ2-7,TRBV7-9,TGTGCCAGCAGCACAACTAGCGGGGACTCCTACGAGCAGTACTTC,CASSTTSGDSYEQYF
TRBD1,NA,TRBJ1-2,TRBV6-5,TGTGCCAGCAGGGGACAGGGTAAAGGCTACACCTTC,CASRGQGKGYTF
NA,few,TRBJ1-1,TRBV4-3,TGCGCCAGCAGCCAAATGGGTAGTGAAGCTTTCTTT,CASSQMGSEAFF
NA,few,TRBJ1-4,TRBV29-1,TGCAGCGTTCATGGTGGAGGGCCCGATAAACTGTTTTTT,CSVHGGGPDKLFF
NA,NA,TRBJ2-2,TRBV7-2,TGTGCCAGCAGCTTTACAGGGCTGAACACCGGGGAGCTGTTTTTT,CASSFTGLNTGELFF
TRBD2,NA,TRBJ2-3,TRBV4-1,TGCGCCAGCGCGGGACTAGCGGCCTCGGAGCAGTATTTT,CASAGLAASEQYF
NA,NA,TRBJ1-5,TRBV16,TGTGCCAGCAGCCAATCCGTGGAGATTGGGCAGCCCCAGCATTTT,CASSQSVEIGQPQHF
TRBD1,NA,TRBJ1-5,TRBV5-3,TGTGCCAGAAGACGCACCGGGACAGGGGCAAATCAGCCCCAGCATTTT,CARRRTGTGANQPQHF
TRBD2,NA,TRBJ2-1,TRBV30,TGTGCCTGGAGTGTAATGCGGGGGAGCTCCTACAATGAGCAGTTCTTC,CAWSVMRGSSYNEQFF
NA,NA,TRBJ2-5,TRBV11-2,TGTGCCAGCAGCTTAGAATTTGCCCAGTGGGGGGAGACCCAGTACTTC,CASSLEFAQWGETQYF
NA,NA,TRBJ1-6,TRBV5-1,TGCGCCAGCAGCTTGGACCAGACAGGCGGGGGTTCACCCCTCCACTTT,CASSLDQTGGGSPLHF
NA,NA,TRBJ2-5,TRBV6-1,TGTGCCACCCATATTTCTGGGACCCAGTACTTC,CATHISGTQYF
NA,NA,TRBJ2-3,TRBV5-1,TGCGCCAGCAGCTCACGATTAGGGGGTACAGATACGCAGTATTTT,CASSSRLGGTDTQYF
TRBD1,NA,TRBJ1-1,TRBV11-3,TGTGCCAGCAGCTTAGGCGTAGACAGGGGGACTGAAGCTTTCTTT,CASSLGVDRGTEAFF
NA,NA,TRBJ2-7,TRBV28,TGTGCCAGCAGTCGGCGGGACAGTTCAAGTGAGCAGTACTTC,CASSRRDSSSEQYF
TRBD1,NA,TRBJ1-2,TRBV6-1,TGTGCCAGCAGTGATCGACCAGGGGGCGGAGGAGAGTATGGCTACACCTTC,CASSDRPGGGGEYGYTF